This T cell receptor beta chain stems from a study of T cells in Graves' hyperthyroidism and ophthalmopathy. The wider study: Peripheral blood was collected at initial diagnosis, before any treatment.

Uncontrolled infection, other autoimmune disease, pregnancy or lactation excluded patients. This sample holds PBMCs from under 11 ml fresh peripheral blood. Amplified TCR beta CDR3 regions came from RNA transcripts. HTBI primers drove first-round RT-PCR of the TCR CDR3. In TCRdb, the multiplex PCR reads were re-called with MiXCR into one record per CDR3 protein. Among approximately 400,000 distinct CDR3 sequences listed, approximately 12% were seen once. This sequence was found in a young man with Graves' hyperthyroidism that later progressed to Graves' ophthalmopathy. Sample: blood.

The DNA of the CDR3 is TGTGCCACCAGCAGAGAGGCAGGGGATAATGAAAAACTGTTTTTT. Translated: CATSREAGDNEKLFF. The chain recombines TRBV15 with TRBJ1-4, with a possible D match to TRBD1 (6 bases). V was clipped by 0 bases and J by 4 bases, with 9 bases between them. There are 15 residues in the CDR3. The V gene's germline CDR1 is LNHNV and CDR2 YYDKDF (reference sequence). Drawing the rest from reference TRBV15 and TRBJ1-4, the complete variable domain is DAMVIQNPRYQVTQFGKPVTLSCSQTLNHNVMYWYQQKSSQAPKLLFHYYDKDFNNEADTPDNFQSRRPNTSFCFLDIRSPGLGDTAMYLCATSREAGDNEKLFFGSGTQLSVL.